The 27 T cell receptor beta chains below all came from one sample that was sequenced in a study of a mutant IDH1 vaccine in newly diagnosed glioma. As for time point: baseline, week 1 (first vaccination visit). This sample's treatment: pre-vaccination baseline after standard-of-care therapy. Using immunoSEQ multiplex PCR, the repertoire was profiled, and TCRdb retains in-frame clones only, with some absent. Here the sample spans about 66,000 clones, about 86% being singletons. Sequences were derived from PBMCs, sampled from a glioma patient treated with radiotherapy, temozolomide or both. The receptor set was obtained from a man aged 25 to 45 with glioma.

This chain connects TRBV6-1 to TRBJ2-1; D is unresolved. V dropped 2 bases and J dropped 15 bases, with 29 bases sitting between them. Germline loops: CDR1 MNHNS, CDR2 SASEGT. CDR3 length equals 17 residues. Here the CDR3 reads CASSEWETARSARITFF. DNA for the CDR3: TGTGCCAGCAGTGAATGGGAAACGGCAAGATCCGCTCGGATTACGTTCTTC.

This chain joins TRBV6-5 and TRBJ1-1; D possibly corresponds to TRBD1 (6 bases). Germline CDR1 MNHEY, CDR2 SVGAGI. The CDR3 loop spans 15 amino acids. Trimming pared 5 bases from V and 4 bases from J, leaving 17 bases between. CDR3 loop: CASSRPERGRTEAFF. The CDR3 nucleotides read TGTGCCAGCAGTCGGCCCGAACGGGGGCGCACTGAAGCTTTCTTT.

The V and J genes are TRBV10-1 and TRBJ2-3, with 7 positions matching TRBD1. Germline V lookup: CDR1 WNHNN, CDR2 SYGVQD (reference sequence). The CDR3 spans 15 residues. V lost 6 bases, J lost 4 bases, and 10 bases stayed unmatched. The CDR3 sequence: CASSTGTARSDTQYF. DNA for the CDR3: TGCGCCAGCAGCACCGGGACAGCACGCTCAGATACGCAGTATTTT.

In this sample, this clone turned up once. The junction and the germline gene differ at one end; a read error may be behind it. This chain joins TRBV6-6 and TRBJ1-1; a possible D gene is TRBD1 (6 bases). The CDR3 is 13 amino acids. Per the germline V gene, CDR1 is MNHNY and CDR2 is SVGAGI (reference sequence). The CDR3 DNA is TGTGCCATCAGTGCAGGGGCGAACACTGAAGCTTTCTTT. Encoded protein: CAISAGANTEAFF.

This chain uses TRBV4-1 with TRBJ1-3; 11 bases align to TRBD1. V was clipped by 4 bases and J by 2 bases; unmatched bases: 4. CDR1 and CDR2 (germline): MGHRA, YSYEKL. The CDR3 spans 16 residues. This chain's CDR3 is CASSLGQGAAGNTIYF. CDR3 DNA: TGCGCCAGCAGCCTCGGACAGGGGGCGGCTGGAAACACCATATATTTT.

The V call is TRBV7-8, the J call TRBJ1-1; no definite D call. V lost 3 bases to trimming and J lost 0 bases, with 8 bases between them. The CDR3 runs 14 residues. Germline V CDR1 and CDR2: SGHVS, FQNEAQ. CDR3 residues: CASSFTRLNTEAFF. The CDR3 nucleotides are TGTGCCAGCAGCTTCACAAGGTTGAACACTGAAGCTTTCTTT.

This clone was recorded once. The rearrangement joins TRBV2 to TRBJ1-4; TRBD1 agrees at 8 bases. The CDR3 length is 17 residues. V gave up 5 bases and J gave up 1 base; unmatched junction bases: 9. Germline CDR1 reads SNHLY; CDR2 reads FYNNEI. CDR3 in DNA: TGTGCCAGCAGTCCAAGACAGGGGTTGCAAACTAATGAAAAACTGTTTTTT. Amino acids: CASSPRQGLQTNEKLFF.

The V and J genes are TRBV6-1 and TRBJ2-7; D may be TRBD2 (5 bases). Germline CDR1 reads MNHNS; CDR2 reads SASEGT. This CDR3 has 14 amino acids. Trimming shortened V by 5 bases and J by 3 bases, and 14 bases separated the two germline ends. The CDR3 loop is CASSPGESSYEQYF. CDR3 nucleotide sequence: TGTGCCAGCAGTCCCGGGGAGTCAAGCTACGAGCAGTACTTC.

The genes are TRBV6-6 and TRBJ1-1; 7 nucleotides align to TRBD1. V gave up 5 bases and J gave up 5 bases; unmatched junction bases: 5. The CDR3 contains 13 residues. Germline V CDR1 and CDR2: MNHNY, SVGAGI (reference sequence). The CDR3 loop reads CASSQHRGTEAFF. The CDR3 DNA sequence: TGTGCCAGCAGTCAACACAGGGGAACTGAAGCTTTCTTT.

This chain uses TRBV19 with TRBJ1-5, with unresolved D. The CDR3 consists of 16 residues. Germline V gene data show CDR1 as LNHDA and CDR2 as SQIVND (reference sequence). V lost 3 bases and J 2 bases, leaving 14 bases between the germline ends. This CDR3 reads CASSMFRGVGNQPQHF. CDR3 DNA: TGTGCCAGTAGTATGTTTCGGGGAGTCGGCAATCAGCCCCAGCATTTT.

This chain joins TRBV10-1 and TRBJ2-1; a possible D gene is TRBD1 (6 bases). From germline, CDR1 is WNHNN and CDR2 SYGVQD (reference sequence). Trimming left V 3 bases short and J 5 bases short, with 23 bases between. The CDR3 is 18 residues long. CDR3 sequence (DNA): TGCGCCAGCAGTGACCCGGTAGTGGGGGCCGGCGGAAACAATGAGCAGTTCTTC. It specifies CASSDPVVGAGGNNEQFF.

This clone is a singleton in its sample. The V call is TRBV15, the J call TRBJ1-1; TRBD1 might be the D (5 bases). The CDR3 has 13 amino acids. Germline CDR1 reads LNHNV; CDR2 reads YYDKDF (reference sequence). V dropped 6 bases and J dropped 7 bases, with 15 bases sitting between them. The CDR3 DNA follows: TGTGCCACCAGACAGTCACAGGATAATGAAGCTTTCTTT. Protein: CATRQSQDNEAFF.

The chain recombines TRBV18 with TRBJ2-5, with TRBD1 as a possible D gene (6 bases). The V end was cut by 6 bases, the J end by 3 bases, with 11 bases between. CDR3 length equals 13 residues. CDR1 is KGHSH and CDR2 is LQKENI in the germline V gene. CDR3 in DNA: TGTGCCAGCTCGCCCAGGGGAAAAGAGACCCAGTACTTC. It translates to CASSPRGKETQYF.

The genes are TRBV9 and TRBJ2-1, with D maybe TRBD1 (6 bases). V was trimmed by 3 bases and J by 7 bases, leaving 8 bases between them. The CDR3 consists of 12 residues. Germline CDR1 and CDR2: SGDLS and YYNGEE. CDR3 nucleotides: TGTGCCAGCAGCGCCCAGGGGAATGAGCAGTTCTTC. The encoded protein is CASSAQGNEQFF.

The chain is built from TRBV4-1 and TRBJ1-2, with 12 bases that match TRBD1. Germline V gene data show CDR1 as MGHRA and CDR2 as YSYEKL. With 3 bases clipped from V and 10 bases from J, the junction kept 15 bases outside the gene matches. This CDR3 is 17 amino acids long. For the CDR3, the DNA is TGCGCCAGCAGCCAGGAACCGGGACAGGGGGCGTCTAGCCTCTACACCTTC. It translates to CASSQEPGQGASSLYTF.

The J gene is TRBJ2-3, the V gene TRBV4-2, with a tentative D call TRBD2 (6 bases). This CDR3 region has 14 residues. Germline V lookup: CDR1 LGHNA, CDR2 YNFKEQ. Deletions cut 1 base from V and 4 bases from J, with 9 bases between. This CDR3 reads CASSQGASADTQYF. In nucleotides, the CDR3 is TGTGCCAGCAGCCAAGGAGCTAGCGCAGATACGCAGTATTTT.

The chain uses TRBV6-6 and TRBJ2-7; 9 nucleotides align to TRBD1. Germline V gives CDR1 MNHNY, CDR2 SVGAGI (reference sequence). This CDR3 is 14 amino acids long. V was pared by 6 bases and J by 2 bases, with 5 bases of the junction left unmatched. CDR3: CASRRQGGAYEQYF. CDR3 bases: TGTGCCAGCAGACGACAGGGGGGAGCCTACGAGCAGTACTTC.

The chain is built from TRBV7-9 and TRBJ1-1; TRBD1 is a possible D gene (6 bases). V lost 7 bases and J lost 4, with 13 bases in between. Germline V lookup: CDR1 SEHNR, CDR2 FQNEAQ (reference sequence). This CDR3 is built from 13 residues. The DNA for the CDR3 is TGTGCCAGCACCTCCTTCAGGGGCACTGAAGCTTTCTTT. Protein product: CASTSFRGTEAFF.

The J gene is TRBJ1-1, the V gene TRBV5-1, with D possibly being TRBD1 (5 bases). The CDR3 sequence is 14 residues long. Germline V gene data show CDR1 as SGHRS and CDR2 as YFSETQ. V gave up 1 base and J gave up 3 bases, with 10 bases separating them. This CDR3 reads CASSLNRRDTEAFF. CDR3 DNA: TGCGCCAGCAGCTTGAACAGGAGGGACACTGAAGCTTTCTTT.

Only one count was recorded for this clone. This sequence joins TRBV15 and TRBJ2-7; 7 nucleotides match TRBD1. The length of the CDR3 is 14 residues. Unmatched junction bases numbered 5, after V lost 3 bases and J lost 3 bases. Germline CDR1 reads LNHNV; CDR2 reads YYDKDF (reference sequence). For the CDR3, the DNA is TGTGCCACCAGCAGGACAGGGAAACTCTACGAGCAGTACTTC. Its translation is CATSRTGKLYEQYF. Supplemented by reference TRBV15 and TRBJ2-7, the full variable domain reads DAMVIQNPRYQVTQFGKPVTLSCSQTLNHNVMYWYQQKSSQAPKLLFHYYDKDFNNEADTPDNFQSRRPNTSFCFLDIRSPGLGDTAMYLCATSRTGKLYEQYFGPGTRLTVT.

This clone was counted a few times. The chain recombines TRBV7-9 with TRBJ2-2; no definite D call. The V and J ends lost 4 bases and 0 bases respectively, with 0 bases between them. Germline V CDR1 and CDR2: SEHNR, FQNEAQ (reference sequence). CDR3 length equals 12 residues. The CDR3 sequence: CASSSNTGELFF. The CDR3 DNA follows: TGTGCCAGCAGCTCGAACACCGGGGAGCTGTTTTTT.

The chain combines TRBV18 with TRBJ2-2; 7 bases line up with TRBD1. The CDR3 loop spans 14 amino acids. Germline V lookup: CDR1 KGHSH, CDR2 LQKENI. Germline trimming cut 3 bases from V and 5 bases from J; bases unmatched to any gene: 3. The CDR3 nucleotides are TGTGCCAGCTCACCGACAGGGAAGACCGGGGAGCTGTTTTTT. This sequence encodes CASSPTGKTGELFF.

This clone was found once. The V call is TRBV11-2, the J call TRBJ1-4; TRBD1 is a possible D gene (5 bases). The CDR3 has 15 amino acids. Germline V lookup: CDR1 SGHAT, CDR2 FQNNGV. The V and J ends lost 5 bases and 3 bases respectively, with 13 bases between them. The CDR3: CASSLGPAPNEKLFF. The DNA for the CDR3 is TGTGCCAGCAGCCTGGGACCCGCCCCTAATGAAAAACTGTTTTTT.

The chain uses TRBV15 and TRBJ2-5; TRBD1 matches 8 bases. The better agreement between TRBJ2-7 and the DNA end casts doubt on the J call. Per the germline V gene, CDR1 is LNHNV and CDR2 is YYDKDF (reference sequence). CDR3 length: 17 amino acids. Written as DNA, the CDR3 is TGTGCCACCAGCATTTTGCTCCTGGGGCAGGGGGCGGGCGAGCAGTACTTC. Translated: CATSILLLGQGAGEQYF.

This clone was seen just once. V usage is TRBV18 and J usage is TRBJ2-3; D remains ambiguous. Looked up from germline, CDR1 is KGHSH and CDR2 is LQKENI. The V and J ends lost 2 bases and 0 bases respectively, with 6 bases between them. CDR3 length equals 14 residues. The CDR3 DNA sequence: TGTGCCAGCTCACCAGGGCTTAGCACAGATACGCAGTATTTT. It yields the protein CASSPGLSTDTQYF.

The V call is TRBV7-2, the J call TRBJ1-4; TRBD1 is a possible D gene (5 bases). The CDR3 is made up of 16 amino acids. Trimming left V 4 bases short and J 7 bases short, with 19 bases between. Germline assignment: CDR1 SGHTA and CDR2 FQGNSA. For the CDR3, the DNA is TGTGCCAGCAGCTCGACATTATACAGGACCCCTGAAAAACTGTTTTTT. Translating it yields CASSSTLYRTPEKLFF.

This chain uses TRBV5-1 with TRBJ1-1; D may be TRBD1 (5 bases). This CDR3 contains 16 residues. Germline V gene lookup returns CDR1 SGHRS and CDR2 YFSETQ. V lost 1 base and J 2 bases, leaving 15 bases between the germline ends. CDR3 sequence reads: CASSLYYRGGNTEAFF. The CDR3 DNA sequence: TGCGCCAGCAGCTTGTATTATCGGGGGGGAAACACTGAAGCTTTCTTT. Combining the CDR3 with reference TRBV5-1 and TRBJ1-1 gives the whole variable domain KAGVTQTPRYLIKTRGQQVTLSCSPISGHRSVSWYQQTPGQGLQFLFEYFSETQRNKGNFPGRFSGRQFSNSRSEMNVSTLELGDSALYLCASSLYYRGGNTEAFFGQGTRLTVV.